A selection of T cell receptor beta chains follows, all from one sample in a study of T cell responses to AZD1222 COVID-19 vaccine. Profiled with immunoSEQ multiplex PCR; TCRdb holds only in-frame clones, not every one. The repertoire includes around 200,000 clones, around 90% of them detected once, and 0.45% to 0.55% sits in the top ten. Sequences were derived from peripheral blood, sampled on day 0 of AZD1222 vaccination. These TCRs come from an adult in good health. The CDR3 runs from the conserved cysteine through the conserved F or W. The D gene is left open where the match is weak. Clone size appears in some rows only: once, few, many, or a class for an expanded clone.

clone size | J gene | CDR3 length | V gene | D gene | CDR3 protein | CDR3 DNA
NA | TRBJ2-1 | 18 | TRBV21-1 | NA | CASSKVRTSGYLYNEQFF | TGTGCCAGCAGCAAAGTCCGGACTAGCGGATACCTCTACAATGAGCAGTTCTTC
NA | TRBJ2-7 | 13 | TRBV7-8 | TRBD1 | CASSADRGGEQYF | TGTGCCAGCAGCGCTGACAGGGGAGGAGAGCAGTACTTC
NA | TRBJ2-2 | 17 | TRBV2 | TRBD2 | CASSSGLAGGRTGELFF | TGTGCCAGCAGTTCCGGACTAGCGGGAGGTCGCACCGGGGAGCTGTTTTTT
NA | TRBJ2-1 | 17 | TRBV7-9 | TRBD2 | CASSEQTSGKGSNEQFF | TGTGCCAGCAGCGAACAAACTAGCGGGAAGGGGTCCAATGAGCAGTTCTTC
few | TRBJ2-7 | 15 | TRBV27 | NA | CASSLAQRITYEQYF | TGTGCCAGCAGCCTCGCCCAGCGTATTACCTACGAGCAGTACTTC
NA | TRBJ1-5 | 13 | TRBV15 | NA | CATSRERDQPQHF | TGTGCCACCAGCAGAGAGAGGGATCAGCCCCAGCATTTT
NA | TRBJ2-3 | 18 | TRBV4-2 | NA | CASSQDIGTGMGTDTQYF | TGTGCCAGCAGCCAAGATATAGGCACAGGGATGGGGACAGATACGCAGTATTTT
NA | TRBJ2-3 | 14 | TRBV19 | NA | CASSSGAGVDTQYF | TGTGCCAGTTCGTCCGGGGCCGGGGTTGATACGCAGTATTTT
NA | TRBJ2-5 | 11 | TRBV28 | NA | CASSLRETQYF | TGTGCCAGCAGTTTGAGGGAGACCCAGTACTTC
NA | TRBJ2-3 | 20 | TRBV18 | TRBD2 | CASSPIGLAGGLILMDTQYF | TGTGCCAGCTCACCGATTGGACTAGCGGGAGGCCTGATACTGATGGATACGCAGTATTTT
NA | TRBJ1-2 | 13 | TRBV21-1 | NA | CASGSQGKDGYTF | TGTGCCAGCGGTTCACAGGGGAAGGATGGCTACACCTTC
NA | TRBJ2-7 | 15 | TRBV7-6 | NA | CASSLVAGEPYEQYF | TGTGCCAGCAGCTTAGTTGCAGGGGAACCCTACGAGCAGTACTTC
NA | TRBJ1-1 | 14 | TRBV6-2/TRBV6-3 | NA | CASTPETRHTEAFF | TGTGCCAGCACCCCCGAGACGAGGCACACTGAAGCTTTCTTT
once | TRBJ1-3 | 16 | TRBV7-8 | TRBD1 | CASSLPGQHSGNTIYF | TGTGCCAGCAGCTTACCGGGACAGCACTCTGGAAACACCATATATTTT
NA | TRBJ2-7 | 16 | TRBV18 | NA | CASSPASPRLGYEQYF | TGTGCCAGCTCACCCGCTTCCCCCAGGCTCGGCTACGAGCAGTACTTC
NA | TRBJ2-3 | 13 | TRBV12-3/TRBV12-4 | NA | CASRYTSTDTQYF | TGTGCCAGCAGATATACAAGCACAGATACGCAGTATTTT
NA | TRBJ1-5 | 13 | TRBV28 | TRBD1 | CASRQGVNQPQHF | TGTGCCAGCAGGCAGGGGGTGAATCAGCCCCAGCATTTT
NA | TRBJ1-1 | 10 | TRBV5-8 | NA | CASILEAAFF | TGTGCCAGCATCCTGGAGGCAGCTTTCTTT
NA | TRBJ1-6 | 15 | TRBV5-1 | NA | CASSFLGGYNSPLHF | TGCGCCAGCAGCTTCTTGGGGGGTTATAATTCACCCCTCCACTTT
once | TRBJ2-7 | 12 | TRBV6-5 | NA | CASSRRADEQYF | TGTGCCAGCAGCCGCCGGGCAGACGAGCAGTACTTC
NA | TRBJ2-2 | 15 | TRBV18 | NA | CASSPVVGSTGELFF | TGTGCCAGCTCACCAGTCGTTGGAAGCACCGGGGAGCTGTTTTTT
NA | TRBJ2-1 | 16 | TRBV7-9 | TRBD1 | CASSTPGTGGPNEQFF | TGTGCCAGCAGCACCCCCGGGACAGGGGGACCGAATGAGCAGTTCTTC
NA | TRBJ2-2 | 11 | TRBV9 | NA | CASSVAGELFF | TGTGCCAGCAGCGTAGCCGGGGAGCTGTTTTTT
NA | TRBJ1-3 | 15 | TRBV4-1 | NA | CASSQDEFSGNTIYF | TGCGCCAGCAGCCAAGATGAGTTTTCTGGAAACACCATATATTTT
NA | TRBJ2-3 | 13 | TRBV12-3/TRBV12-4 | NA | CASSPSSTDTQYF | TGTGCCAGCAGTCCCTCTAGCACAGATACGCAGTATTTT
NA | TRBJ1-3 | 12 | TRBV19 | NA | CATQRRGNTIYF | TGTGCCACCCAGAGGCGGGGAAACACCATATATTTT
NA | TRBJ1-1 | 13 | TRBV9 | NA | CASSVEGGTEAFF | TGTGCCAGCAGCGTAGAGGGGGGCACTGAAGCTTTCTTT
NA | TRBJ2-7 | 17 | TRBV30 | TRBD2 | CAWSPTLRTSGGYEQYF | TGTGCCTGGAGCCCGACCCTCCGGACTAGCGGGGGCTACGAGCAGTACTTC
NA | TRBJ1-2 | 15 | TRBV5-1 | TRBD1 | CASSLNRGRSDGYTF | TGCGCCAGCAGCTTGAACAGGGGGCGTTCCGATGGCTACACCTTC
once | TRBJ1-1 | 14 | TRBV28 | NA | CASSSTGSYTEAFF | TGTGCCAGCAGCTCAACAGGGTCTTATACTGAAGCTTTCTTT
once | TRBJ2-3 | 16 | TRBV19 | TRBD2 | CASSPTGLAVLDTQYF | TGTGCCAGTAGTCCCACCGGACTAGCGGTGTTAGATACGCAGTATTTT
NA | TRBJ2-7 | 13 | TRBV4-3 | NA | CASSGLGGDEQYF | TGCGCCAGCAGCGGCCTCGGAGGGGACGAGCAGTACTTC
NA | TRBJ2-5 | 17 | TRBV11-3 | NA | CASSLEYGTPKGETQYF | TGTGCCAGCAGCTTAGAATATGGCACCCCAAAGGGAGAGACCCAGTACTTC
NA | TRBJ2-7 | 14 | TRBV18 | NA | CASSPQGGRYEQYF | TGTGCCAGCTCACCTCAAGGTGGCCGGTACGAGCAGTACTTC
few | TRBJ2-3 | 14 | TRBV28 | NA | CASSITDRTDTQYF | TGTGCCAGCAGTATTACGGACCGCACAGATACGCAGTATTTT
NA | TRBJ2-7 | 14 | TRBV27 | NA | CASRIGGVSYEQYF | TGTGCCAGCCGGATAGGGGGAGTCTCCTACGAGCAGTACTTC
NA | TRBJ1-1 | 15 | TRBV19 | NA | CASSRQGQGGTEAFF | TGTGCCAGTAGTCGGCAGGGCCAAGGGGGCACTGAAGCTTTCTTT
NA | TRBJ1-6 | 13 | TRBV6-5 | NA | CASGRRLASPLHF | TGTGCCAGCGGACGACGACTAGCCTCACCCCTCCACTTT
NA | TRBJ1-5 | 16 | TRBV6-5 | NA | CASSYVAQPNNQPQHF | TGTGCCAGCAGTTACGTAGCCCAGCCGAATAATCAGCCCCAGCATTTT
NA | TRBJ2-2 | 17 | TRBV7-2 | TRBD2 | CASCSHPMGGRSGELFF | TGTGCCAGCTGCTCCCACCCCATGGGCGGGAGGTCCGGGGAGCTGTTTTTT
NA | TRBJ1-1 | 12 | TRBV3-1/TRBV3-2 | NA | CASSHRNTEAFF | TGTGCCAGCAGCCATAGGAACACTGAAGCTTTCTTT
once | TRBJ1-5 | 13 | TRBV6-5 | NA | CASRDYSNQPQHF | TGTGCCAGCAGGGATTATAGCAATCAGCCCCAGCATTTT
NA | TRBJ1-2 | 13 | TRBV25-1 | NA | CASSEGGGYGYTF | TGTGCCAGCAGTGAAGGAGGAGGGTATGGCTACACCTTC
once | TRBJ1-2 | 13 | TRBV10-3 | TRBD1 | CAISAGQGEGYTF | TGTGCCATCAGTGCGGGACAGGGGGAAGGCTACACCTTC
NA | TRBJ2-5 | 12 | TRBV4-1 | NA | CASSQTAETQYF | TGCGCCAGCAGCCAGACGGCAGAGACCCAGTACTTC
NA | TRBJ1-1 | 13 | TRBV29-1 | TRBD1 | CSVPGQVGTEAFF | TGCAGCGTCCCCGGACAGGTTGGGACTGAAGCTTTCTTT
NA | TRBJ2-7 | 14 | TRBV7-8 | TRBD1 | CASSVDRGPSEQYF | TGTGCCAGCAGCGTCGACAGGGGGCCCAGCGAGCAGTACTTC
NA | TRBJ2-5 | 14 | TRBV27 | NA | CASSFTQYQETQYF | TGTGCCAGCAGTTTCACTCAGTACCAAGAGACCCAGTACTTC
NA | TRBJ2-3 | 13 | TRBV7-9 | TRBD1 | CASSVDREDTQYF | TGTGCCAGCAGCGTGGACAGGGAGGATACGCAGTATTTT
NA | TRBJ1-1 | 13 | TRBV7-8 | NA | CASSLAGGIQAFF | TGTGCCAGCAGCTTAGCGGGAGGAATCCAAGCTTTCTTT
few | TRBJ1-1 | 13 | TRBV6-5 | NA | CASILGGSTEAFF | TGTGCCAGCATCTTAGGAGGGAGCACTGAAGCTTTCTTT
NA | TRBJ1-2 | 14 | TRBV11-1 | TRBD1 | CASSPRDRGDGYTF | TGTGCCAGCAGCCCCCGGGACAGGGGCGATGGCTACACCTTC
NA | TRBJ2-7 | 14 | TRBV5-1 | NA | CASSLEGFSYEQYF | TGCGCCAGCAGCTTGGAAGGATTCTCCTACGAGCAGTACTTC
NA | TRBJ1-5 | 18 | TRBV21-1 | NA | CASSKIFCGVGGQQPQHF | TGTGCCAGCAGCAAAATTTTCTGCGGAGTGGGGGGACAACAGCCCCAGCATTTT
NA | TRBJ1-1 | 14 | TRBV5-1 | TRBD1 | CASSTGQGNTEAFF | TGCGCCAGCAGCACGGGACAGGGGAACACTGAAGCTTTCTTT